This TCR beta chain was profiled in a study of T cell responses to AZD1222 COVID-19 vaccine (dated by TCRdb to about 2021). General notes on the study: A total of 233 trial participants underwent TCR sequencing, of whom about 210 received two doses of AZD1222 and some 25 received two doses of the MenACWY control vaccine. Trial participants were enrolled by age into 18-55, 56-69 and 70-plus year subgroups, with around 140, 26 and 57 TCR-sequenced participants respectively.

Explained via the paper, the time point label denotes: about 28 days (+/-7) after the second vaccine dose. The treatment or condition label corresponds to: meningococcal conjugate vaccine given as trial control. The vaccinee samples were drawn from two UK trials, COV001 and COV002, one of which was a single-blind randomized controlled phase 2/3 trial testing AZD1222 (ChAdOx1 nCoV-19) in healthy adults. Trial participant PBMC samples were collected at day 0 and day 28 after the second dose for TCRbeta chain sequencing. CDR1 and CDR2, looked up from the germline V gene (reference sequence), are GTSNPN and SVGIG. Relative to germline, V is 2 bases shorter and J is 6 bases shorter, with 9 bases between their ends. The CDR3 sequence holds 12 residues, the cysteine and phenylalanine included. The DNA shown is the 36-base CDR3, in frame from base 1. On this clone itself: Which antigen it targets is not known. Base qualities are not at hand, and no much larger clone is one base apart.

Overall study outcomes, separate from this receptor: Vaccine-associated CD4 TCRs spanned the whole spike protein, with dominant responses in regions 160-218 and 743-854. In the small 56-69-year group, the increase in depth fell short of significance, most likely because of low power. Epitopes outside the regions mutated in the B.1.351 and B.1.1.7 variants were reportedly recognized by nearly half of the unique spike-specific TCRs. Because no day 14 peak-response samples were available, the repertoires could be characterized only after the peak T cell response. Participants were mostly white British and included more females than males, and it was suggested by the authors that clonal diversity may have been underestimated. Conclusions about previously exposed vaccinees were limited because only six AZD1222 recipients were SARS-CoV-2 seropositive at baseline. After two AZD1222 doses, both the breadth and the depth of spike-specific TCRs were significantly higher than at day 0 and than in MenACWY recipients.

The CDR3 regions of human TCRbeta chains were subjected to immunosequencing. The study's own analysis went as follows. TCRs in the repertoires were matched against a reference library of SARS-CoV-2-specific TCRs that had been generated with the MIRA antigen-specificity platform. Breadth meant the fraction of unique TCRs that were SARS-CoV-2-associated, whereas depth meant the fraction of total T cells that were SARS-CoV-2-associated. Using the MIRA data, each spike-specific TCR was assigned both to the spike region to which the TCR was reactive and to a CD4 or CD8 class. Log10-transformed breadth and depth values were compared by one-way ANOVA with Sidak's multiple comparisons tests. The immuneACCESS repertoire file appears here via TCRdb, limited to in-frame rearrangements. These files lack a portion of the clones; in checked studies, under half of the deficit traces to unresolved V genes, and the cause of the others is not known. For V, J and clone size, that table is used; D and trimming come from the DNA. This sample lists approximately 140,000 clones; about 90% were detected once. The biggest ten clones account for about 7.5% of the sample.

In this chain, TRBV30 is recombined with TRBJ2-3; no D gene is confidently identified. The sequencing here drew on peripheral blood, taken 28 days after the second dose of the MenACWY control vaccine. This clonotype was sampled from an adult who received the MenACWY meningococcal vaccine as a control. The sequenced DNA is TGTGCCTGGAGTATCCAGCTGGATACGCAGTATTTT. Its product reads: CAWSIQLDTQYF.